The 6 T cell receptor beta chains listed next were all sequenced from one sample in a study of blood T cells in healthy people across ages. Then a second PCR, running roughly 7 to 11 cycles, was carried out with a sample-barcoded 5' primer and a J-beta primer mix. From the 5' RACE reads, TCRdb called clonotypes with MiXCR, one entry per CDR3 protein. The sample yields almost 800,000 distinct CDR3 sequences, roughly 64% seen once. Sequencing was carried out using blood. Receptors were obtained from a man aged 25-45 years in good health.

A remark on this clonotype: Compared with germline, one end of the junction differs, possibly owing to a read error. This chain uses TRBV3-1 with TRBJ2-1, with D perhaps TRBD2 (6 bases). CDR1 and CDR2 from the germline V gene are LGHDT and YNNKEL (reference sequence). The CDR3 is 15 residues long. The DNA of the CDR3 is TGTGCCAGCGGCCAAGACGGGGGTTCGAGTAATGAGCAGTTCTTC. Translating gives CASGQDGGSSNEQFF.

The chain links TRBV20-1 to TRBJ1-2, with D perhaps matching TRBD1 (5 bases). CDR3 length equals 12 residues. CDR1 and CDR2 (germline): DFQATT, SNEGSKA (reference sequence). The ends were cut back, 1 base at V and 11 bases at J, with 14 bases in the middle. CDR3: CSARAGSEGYTF. The DNA of the CDR3 is TGCAGTGCTAGAGCAGGGTCGGAAGGTTACACCTTC.

The V gene is TRBV20-1, the J gene TRBJ1-1; possibly TRBD1 for D (5 bases). The CDR3 is 15 amino acids. V gave up 2 bases and J gave up 9 bases, with 22 bases separating them. Per germline, CDR1 DFQATT and CDR2 SNEGSKA (reference sequence). The CDR3 reads CSARSFNRSQGQAFF. DNA of the CDR3: TGCAGTGCTAGATCCTTTAATCGGTCCCAGGGACAAGCTTTCTTT.

The gene calls are TRBV5-5 and TRBJ2-4, with D possibly called TRBD1 or TRBD2 (5 bases each). The V and J ends lost 3 bases and 13 bases respectively, with 17 bases between them. This CDR3 is 13 amino acids long. Germline lookup yields CDR1 SGHKS and CDR2 YYEKEE (reference sequence). In DNA form, the CDR3 reads TGTGCCAGCAGCTCCCGGGGCAAAGGAGAGCAGTACTTC. This encodes CASSSRGKGEQYF.

The table lists this clonotype with a count of one. The V call is TRBV12-3 or TRBV12-4, the J call TRBJ2-3; D is possibly TRBD2 (6 bases). Trimming took 6 bases from V and 11 from J, leaving 36 bases between them. This CDR3 is 19 amino acids long. The CDR3 loop reads CASSPPRRGLIHSTDVQYF. As DNA, the CDR3 is TGTGCCAGCAGCCCCCCCCGGCGGGGTCTAATCCATAGCACAGATGTGCAGTATTTT.

This clonotype was seen only a few times. The chain links TRBV5-4 to TRBJ2-5, with 14 bases lining up with TRBD2. The DNA end favors TRBJ2-7, so the J call may be wrong. The germline gives CDR1 SGHNT, CDR2 YYREEE (reference sequence). The CDR3 spans 14 residues. CDR3: CASSQGLAGDEQYF. Here the CDR3 DNA reads TGTGCCAGCAGCCAGGGACTAGCGGGAGACGAGCAGTACTTC.